This TCR beta chain is drawn from a study of cytomegalovirus exposure and HLA in healthy donors (dated by TCRdb to about 2017). A note on the overall study: An earlier analysis of roughly 500 of the donors reported about 290 Gb of sequence data and about 100 million unique TCR beta sequences from roughly 200 million T cells. An early release that covered roughly 600 HLA-typed donors contained approximately 300 gigabases of sequencing data and tens of millions of unique TCR sequences. The study combined high-throughput TCR immunosequencing, statistical association of individual TCRs with disease status, and machine learning to predict cytomegalovirus infection status. Genome-wide SNP genotypes for about three fifths of the roughly 670 donors were used in a later genetic analysis, which treated that subset as a discovery cohort. The genetic ancestry cluster associated with self-reported Caucasian donors included around four fifths of the roughly 390 genotyped donors. An earlier analysis of a few hundred of the donors applied high-throughput TCR beta sequencing to assess whether each TCR beta V gene segment acted as functional or pseudogenic. All discovery cohort repertoires had been generated using a single sequencing platform. Donor age, sex, ethnicity and CMV serostatus were compiled together with the repertoire data. The study profiled the T cell repertoires of hundreds of subjects by immunosequencing and related them to cytomegalovirus serostatus. Among almost 400 genotyped donors of the cohort, an average of about 240,000 unique TCR beta nucleotide sequences were sequenced per donor, roughly 18% of them non-productive. The study aimed to test whether signatures of past pathogen exposure could be identified by cataloging public T cell receptors. A later analysis re-examined previously published TCR beta repertoires from more than 600 donors and added high-resolution HLA genotyping to investigate patterns of TCR occurrence. The number of donors typed differed by locus, with about 629-630 for A, B, C, DRB1 and DQB1, roughly 550 for DQA1, 600 to 610 for DPA1, and some 450 for DPB1. Class I and class II HLA loci were covered by the typing at four-digit resolution. Rather than drawing on any new phenotypic data, the later analysis identified candidate immune exposures from TCR beta sequences and the way those sequences occurred across donors. A handful of DR-DQ haplotypes were handled as single units for association and clustering because linkage in the cohort was strong. In addition to the first cohort of around 670 subjects, a separate validation cohort of approximately 110 different subjects was used.

The CDR3 spans 15 residues, from the cysteine through the phenylalanine. The sequence is cut down to CDR3 DNA, 45 bases in frame from base 1. Trimming takes 3 bases from V and 5 bases from J, and the germline ends sit 17 bases apart. CDR1 and CDR2, looked up from the germline V gene, are SQVTM and ANQGSEA. The library was built by means of the immunoSEQ multiplex PCR assay. A mixture of 60 forward primers for TCR Vbeta segments and 13 reverse primers for TCR Jbeta segments was used in the multiplex PCR. The CDR3 region of rearranged TCR beta genes was amplified from genomic DNA with a multiplex PCR assay. On the Illumina HiSeq System, the amplified TCR beta libraries were sequenced as 87-base-pair reads. Per the original workflow: A later analysis tallied roughly 80 million unique TCR beta chains across the 666 repertoires, and approximately 12 million of those chains were shared by two or more donors. A nearest-neighbor algorithm error-corrected the raw reads and collapsed the reads into unique sequences, merging closely related sequences to remove PCR and sequencing errors. Alignment of CDR3 sequences to IMGT reference sequences was used to assign V, D and J gene segments. Each retained sequence needed at least a six-nucleotide match to both a V gene segment and a J gene segment. Rearrangements were called productive when the CDR3 lacked stop codons and stayed in frame with V and J; all others were non-productive. CDR3 was defined according to IMGT convention as the region running from the second conserved V-encoded cysteine to the conserved J-encoded phenylalanine. In an earlier analysis of more than 550 of the donors, sequences lacking an unambiguous match to a single V gene segment were excluded. In an earlier analysis of about 590 of the donors, a V segment was called functional when productive rearrangements were above 56.7%, and segregating when the standard deviation between donors exceeded 5%. A statistical classification framework was developed to diagnose cytomegalovirus status using the catalog of TCR beta chain sequences. In a later analysis, TCR nucleotide sequences were compared against IMGT/GENE-DB human TR gene sequences so that V and J genes could be assigned. The TCRdist pipeline was used in a later analysis to assign CDR3 sequences and most-parsimonious VDJ recombination scenarios. A later analysis defined each TCR beta chain by its CDR3 amino acid sequence plus V-gene family, and excluded reads lacking a unique V-gene family. As a way to deal with suspected cross-contamination and a sequencing artifact, a later analysis dropped approximately 570 nucleotide sequences that were highly shared and had low generation probability. For each public chain, a later analysis derived a clonal expansion index from normalized ranks of inferred template counts within each repertoire. In a later analysis, generation probabilities were computed with a VDJ recombination model fitted to out-of-frame rearrangements, and the resulting probabilities were checked against IGoR. In a later analysis, TCR-TCR, TCR-HLA and TCR-CMV co-occurrence was scored with hypergeometric tests, and a repertoire-size bias correction was applied to TCR pairs. A later analysis estimated false discovery rates by permuting HLA or CMV assignments 20 times. In a later analysis, co-occurring TCRs were grouped using DBSCAN, with TCRdist sequence similarity added in when clustering inside HLA-allele-positive subsets. Co-occurrence clustering excluded repertoires with fewer than 30,000 or more than 120,000 public chains, plus five with anomalous nucleotide sharing. What TCRdb holds here is the immuneACCESS table cut down to in-frame rearrangements. Part of the clones is not present; checked against another copy, under half of the missing clones reflect an unresolved V gene, and the others are unexplained. D and trimming were read from the DNA, whereas the V and J calls and clone size are those reported in that table. This sample holds about 77,000 clones; around three quarters were observed only once. The ten largest clones take up around 4.2% of the sample.

The cohort comprised hundreds of healthy bone marrow donors. Cohort members were all nominally healthy when sampled, although unrecorded immune exposures were likely present. The donor was CMV seronegative and belonged to the group of 320 or so seronegative cohort members. A peripheral blood sample was provided by each donor, and peripheral blood mononuclear cells were used for TCR beta sequencing. The Qiagen DNeasy Blood Extraction Kit was used to extract genomic DNA from the blood cell samples. Results and caveats for the whole study, not just this receptor: A later genetic analysis reported fewer N-insertions in productive TCRs among donors in an Asian-associated ancestry cluster than the roughly 690-donor mean. In the study, approximately 160 TCR beta chains were listed as associated with cytomegalovirus. In a later genetic analysis, a missense DCLRE1C variant was associated with V-gene and J-gene trimming of TCR beta chains, and the association was replicated in an independent cohort. Most TCR sequences were seen in very few donors, while some public TCRs were found in many individuals. Correlated functional status among segregating V segments might be attributable to linkage disequilibrium, but an unknown experimental factor could not be ruled out. In vitro tests confirmed that a few of the cytomegalovirus-associated TCR beta chains recognize cytomegalovirus antigens. A further reported finding was that TCR beta sequences accurately predicted the HLA-A and HLA-B alleles for most subjects in the first cohort. Because the 87-base-pair reads could not distinguish some IMGT-functional V segments, including TRBV6-2 and TRBV6-3, those segments were excluded. In this cohort, only TCR beta chains were sequenced, and detectable features were limited by the absence of alpha or paired-chain data. In a later analysis, most CMV-associated TCR beta chains were found to appear HLA-restricted, with HLA associations seemingly driven largely by CMV exposure. Roughly uniform sequencing depth across donors was assumed in presence/absence analyses, although this assumption may not hold. A later analysis found that HLA-associated TCR beta chains were more clonally expanded and had lower generation probabilities than equally common non-associated chains. A later analysis found that TCR association rates varied across HLA loci, with DRB1 alleles showing the most associated TCRs and HLA-C alleles the fewest. The earlier analysis of nearly 600 of the donors excluded roughly 17 rarely observed V segments, including chromosome 9 orphons, because counts were too low. The authors suggested that the approach could potentially be extended to other disease states and immunological phenotypes. Because HLA typing was unavailable for some donors at each locus, only the typed subset was used in association tests. Specific HLA alleles were associated with 16,951 TCR beta sequences at a false discovery rate of 0.05 in a later analysis. The classifier was reported to diagnose cytomegalovirus status with high specificity and sensitivity in both the original and validation cohorts. An earlier analysis of some 590 of the donors showed that most TCR beta V segments appeared in productive rearrangements either about 87% or about 30% of the time, which broadly matched IMGT annotations. When HLA alleles, especially DR and DQ, strongly co-occurred, TCR associations were difficult to assign to individual alleles. A cluster of highly shared sequence variants was judged likely to represent a technical artifact of the sequencing pipeline. Immune exposure information for the cohort was limited to CMV serostatus. A later analysis reported that several top co-occurrence clusters appeared linked to parvovirus B19, influenza, CMV and Epstein-Barr virus.

About this clone itself: Its recognized antigen is unknown. No much larger clone is present one base from it, and per-base qualities are unavailable.

Sequencing was carried out using PBMCs. This clonotype was sampled from a man aged 35-49 years in good health and CMV-seronegative. The chain employs TRBV29-1 and TRBJ2-1; matching of 5 bases hints at TRBD1 as the D gene. The CDR3 is CSVEGPLERDNEQFF. In nucleotide form, the sequence is TGCAGCGTTGAGGGGCCTCTAGAGCGCGACAATGAGCAGTTCTTC.